A single sample is the source of the 21 T cell receptor beta chains below, sequenced in a study of immune heterogeneity within non-small cell lung tumors. TCR beta CDR3 amplification used multiplex PCR with 32 V and 13 J primers. TCRdb processed the multiplex PCR reads anew with MiXCR; each CDR3 protein has one entry. The sample shows roughly 23,000 distinct CDR3 sequences, around a quarter of them seen only once. Bulk tumor genomic DNA (around 600 ng per sample) served as template. Several biopsies per primary tumor were taken during surgery, spaced as far apart as possible. Patients with untreated, newly diagnosed non-small cell lung cancer underwent curative surgery. The sample consisted of lung tumor tissue. These receptors were collected from a middle-aged man with non-small cell lung cancer.

V usage is TRBV2 and J usage is TRBJ2-1, with D tentatively TRBD2 (5 bases). The CDR3 has 14 amino acids. Deletions cut 5 bases from V and 0 bases from J, with 8 bases between. Looked up from germline, CDR1 is SNHLY and CDR2 is FYNNEI. CDR3 protein: CASSLGGSYNEQFF. CDR3 in DNA: TGTGCCAGCAGTCTAGGAGGCTCCTACAATGAGCAGTTCTTC.

The genes are TRBV9 and TRBJ2-5; D may correspond to TRBD1 or TRBD2 (6 bases each). Germline V CDR1 and CDR2: SGDLS, YYNGEE. The V end was cut by 0 bases, the J end by 5 bases, with 20 bases between. The CDR3 is 17 amino acids. The CDR3 protein is CASSVESGGLAKETQYF. The CDR3 nucleotides read TGTGCCAGCAGCGTAGAGAGTGGGGGGCTAGCGAAGGAGACCCAGTACTTC.

This clonotype was detected many times. The J gene is TRBJ2-1, the V gene TRBV2; 10 bases are shared with TRBD2. CDR3 length: 15 amino acids. Germline-derived CDR1 and CDR2 are SNHLY and FYNNEI. The V gene end was trimmed by 6 bases and the J gene end by 9 bases; junction bases not matched to a gene: 11. CDR3 sequence (DNA): TGTGCCAGCAGGCCCTTAGCGGGAGGTTCGGGTGAGCAGTTCTTC. Amino acids: CASRPLAGGSGEQFF.

The rearrangement uses TRBV7-9 and TRBJ2-5; D ambiguous. V was clipped by 5 bases and J by 3 bases, with 16 bases between them. Germline V gene sequence: CDR1 SEHNR, CDR2 FQNEAQ (reference sequence). The CDR3 has 15 amino acids. CDR3 DNA sequence: TGTGCCAGCAGCCCGCTTGAGCCCTACGAAGAGACCCAGTACTTC. It is translated as CASSPLEPYEETQYF.

This clonotype counts as medium-sized (0.01 to 0.1%). This chain links TRBV20-1 with TRBJ1-4; 7 nucleotides agree with TRBD1. Germline CDR1 DFQATT, CDR2 SNEGSKA (reference sequence). Losses at the gene ends were 3 bases for V and 3 bases for J; bases not matched to a gene: 7. This CDR3 spans 15 amino acids. DNA for the CDR3: TGCAGTGCTAGCCTCCCCGGGACAGCTAATGAAAAACTGTTTTTT. Translation: CSASLPGTANEKLFF.

Many counts were recorded for this clonotype. This CDR3 is CASSFNPDGEKLFF. The CDR3 nucleotides read TGCGCCAGCAGCTTCAACCCCGACGGGGAAAAACTGTTTTTT. V gene TRBV5-1 combines with J gene TRBJ1-4; D is undetermined. The CDR3 covers 14 residues. V gave up 2 bases and J gave up 8 bases, with 13 bases separating them. Looked up from germline, CDR1 is SGHRS and CDR2 is YFSETQ.

Turning to this clonotype: This could be a read error, since a much larger clone is one nucleotide away. The CDR3 carries no conserved terminal phenylalanine or tryptophan, so it likely arises from a read error. J is TRBJ2-3 and V is TRBV2; D remains ambiguous. Germline V CDR1 and CDR2: SNHLY, FYNNEI. The CDR3 covers 12 residues. V was shortened by 4 bases and J by 4 bases, with 6 bases between the two germline ends. CDR3 amino acids: CASSGVPDTQYL. In nucleotides, the CDR3 is TGTGCCAGCAGTGGAGTGCCAGATACGCAGTATTTA.

Comments on this clonotype: Possible read error: a much larger clone is one base away. The V call is TRBV12-3 or TRBV12-4, the J call TRBJ2-5, with D possibly TRBD1 on 6 matching bases. V lost 6 bases and J 2 bases, leaving 10 bases between the germline ends. The CDR3 sequence is 13 residues long. In DNA, the CDR3 is TGTGCCAGCAGCGGGACATCACAAGAGACCCAGTACTTC. Protein sequence: CASSGTSQETQYF.

The chain links TRBV5-5 to TRBJ1-1, with TRBD1 identical over 9 bases. This CDR3 comprises 16 residues. Germline V gene sequence: CDR1 SGHKS, CDR2 YYEKEE (reference sequence). The V and J ends lost 0 bases and 3 bases, in that order; junction bases with no gene match: 6. The CDR3: CASSLGGGQGYTEAFF. CDR3 nucleotides: TGTGCCAGCAGCTTGGGAGGGGGACAGGGTTACACTGAAGCTTTCTTT. The full variable domain, its missing parts supplied by reference TRBV5-5 and TRBJ1-1, is DAGVTQSPTHLIKTRGQQVTLRCSPISGHKSVSWYQQVLGQGPQFIFQYYEKEERGRGNFPDRFSARQFPNYSSELNVNALLLGDSALYLCASSLGGGQGYTEAFFGQGTRLTVV.

The chain carries TRBV10-3 and TRBJ2-1; TRBD1 aligns across 8 bases. Per the germline V gene, CDR1 is ENHRY and CDR2 is SYGVKD. The CDR3 extends over 17 amino acids. V was pared by 3 bases and J by 7 bases, with 14 bases of the junction left unmatched. The CDR3 DNA is TGTGCCATCAGTGAAGGAAGTCGCAGGGGGCCGGGGAATGAGCAGTTCTTC. This codes for CAISEGSRRGPGNEQFF.

A remark on this clonotype: Since a much larger clone is just one base distant, this may be a read error. J is TRBJ1-6 and V is TRBV6-1; maybe TRBD1 (6 bases). The CDR3 covers 13 residues. Germline CDR1 MNHNS, CDR2 SASEGT. CDR3 bases: TGTGCCAGCAGGGAGGACAGTAATCCACCCCTCCACTTT. Its translation: CASREDSNPPLHF.

This clonotype was detected many times. This chain links TRBV6-5 with TRBJ2-3, with TRBD2 matching 7 bases. The CDR3 is made up of 17 amino acids. Germline V lookup: CDR1 MNHEY, CDR2 SVGAGI. V trimming: 0 bases; J trimming: 1 base; junction bases outside the gene matches: 7. The CDR3 DNA reads TGTGCCAGCAGTTACTCGATAAGTCGGGAGGGCACAGATACGCAGTATTTT. This translates into CASSYSISREGTDTQYF.

A remark on this clonotype: A junction end diverges from the germline sequence, so it may reflect a read error. This sequence joins TRBV5-4 and TRBJ2-5; TRBD2 aligns across 10 bases. This CDR3 spans 14 amino acids. The germline V gene has CDR1 SGHNT and CDR2 YYREEE (reference sequence). The chain's CDR3 is CTSTLAGAGETQYF. In nucleotides, the CDR3 is TGTACCAGCACCCTAGCGGGAGCGGGGGAGACCCAGTACTTC.

Comments on this clonotype: Being one base from a much bigger clone, this may be a read error. This chain uses TRBV12-3 or TRBV12-4 with TRBJ2-3; D not certain. The V gene lost 6 bases and the J gene lost 11 bases, with 24 bases spanning the gap. The CDR3 totals 15 residues. This CDR3 reads CASRSATRASGRQYF. CDR3 nucleotides: TGTGCCAGCAGGTCGGCCACTCGGGCGTCGGGTAGGCAGTATTTT.

Comments on this clonotype: This may arise from a read error, as a much more abundant clone is one base away. The V gene is TRBV19, the J gene TRBJ1-2, with D unresolved. This CDR3 region has 12 residues. The germline V gene encodes CDR1 LNHDA and CDR2 SQIVND (reference sequence). The germline V and J ends were trimmed by 10 bases and 7 bases, with 16 bases remaining between them. The DNA for the CDR3 is TGTGCCACTGAACAGCGTTCGGGTGGCTACACCTTC. Its translation: CATEQRSGGYTF.

Sample share makes this clonotype medium-sized. V is TRBV6-1 and J is TRBJ1-1; no definite D call. The CDR3 runs 11 residues. The V end lost 6 bases, the J end lost 1 base, and 3 bases lay between the germline ends. CDR1 and CDR2 (germline): MNHNS, SASEGT. The CDR3 nucleotides are TGTGCCAGCAGAAGGAACACTGAAGCTTTCTTT. Its protein is CASRRNTEAFF.

At least ten counts were recorded for this clonotype. The V and J genes are TRBV10-1 and TRBJ1-5; D ambiguous. Germline V gives CDR1 WNHNN, CDR2 SYGVQD (reference sequence). The CDR3 runs to 13 residues. V was shortened by 0 bases and J by 4 bases, with 4 bases between the two germline ends. The CDR3, as DNA: TGCGCCAGCAGTGAGTCAGGGAATCAGCCCCAGCATTTT. Protein product: CASSESGNQPQHF.

As concerns this clonotype: A read error is possible here, since a much larger clone lies one base away. V usage is TRBV19 and J usage is TRBJ2-3; the D is unclear. Germline V lookup: CDR1 LNHDA, CDR2 SQIVND (reference sequence). This CDR3 has 16 amino acids. CDR3 sequence (DNA): TGTGCCAGTAGTAGGCAGCCTCCTTATGACACAGATACGCGGTATTTT. This gives the protein CASSRQPPYDTDTRYF.

This clonotype was detected many times. The chain carries TRBV30 and TRBJ1-3; no clear D gene. Trimming took off 0 bases at V and 4 bases at J, with 4 bases between the two ends. Germline lookup yields CDR1 GTSNPN and CDR2 SVGIG (reference sequence). The CDR3 contains 12 residues. The DNA of the CDR3 is TGTGCCTGGAGTGTGGAGGGAAACACCATATATTTT. Translating gives CAWSVEGNTIYF. Full variable domain (remainder filled in from reference TRBV30 and TRBJ1-3): SQTIHQWPATLVQPVGSPLSLECTVEGTSNPNLYWYRQAAGRGLQLLFYSVGIGQISSEVPQNLSASRPQDRQFILSSKKLLLSDSGFYLCAWSVEGNTIYFGEGSWLTVV.

This clonotype turned up a few times. The rearrangement links TRBV4-3 to TRBJ2-6, with 8 positions matching TRBD1. This CDR3 has 16 amino acids. The germline V gene encodes CDR1 LGHNA and CDR2 YSLEER. The J segment lost 1 base and the V segment lost 3 bases, leaving 2 bases of the junction unmatched. The DNA for the CDR3 is TGCGCCAGCAGCCAGCGGGACAGGTCTGGGGCCAACGTCCTGACTTTC. This codes for CASSQRDRSGANVLTF.

This clonotype was detected ten times or more. The V and J genes are TRBV20-1 and TRBJ2-5; perhaps TRBD1 as D (6 bases). CDR1 and CDR2 (germline): DFQATT, SNEGSKA (reference sequence). The CDR3 extends over 13 amino acids. The V end lost 5 bases, the J end lost 9 bases, and 19 bases lay between the germline ends. CDR3 in DNA: TGCAGTGCTGAGCCCCCGAGGGGGTTGGCCCAGTACTTC. This translates into CSAEPPRGLAQYF.